The next 21 T cell receptor beta chains were all read from a single sample in a study of blood T cell repertoires in COVID-19. Clones were sequenced by immunoSEQ multiplex PCR, and TCRdb holds only the in-frame ones, with some missing. There are 200,000 to 250,000 clones in the sample; nearly 90% occur only once, and around 12% lies in the top ten. The material sequenced was peripheral blood. Receptors were obtained from a young woman who had recovered from COVID-19.

CDR3 coding DNA: TGCAGTGCTAGTAGCGGGAGTCCAAATGAGCAGTTCTTC. Amino acids: CSASSGSPNEQFF. The chain is built from TRBV20-1 and TRBJ2-1; 9 bases align to TRBD2. Germline-derived CDR1 and CDR2 are DFQATT and SNEGSKA (reference sequence). The CDR3 totals 13 residues. The trim removed 3 bases at V and 7 bases at J, leaving 4 bases unmatched.

J is TRBJ2-1 and V is TRBV10-3; TRBD1 matches at 12 bases. Germline V gives CDR1 ENHRY, CDR2 SYGVKD. J lost 4 bases, V lost 10 bases, and 2 bases had no gene match. This CDR3 has 13 residues. The CDR3 DNA reads as TGTGCCACGGGACAGGGGGCATACAATGAGCAGTTCTTC. This encodes CATGQGAYNEQFF.

CDR3 loop: CATQGNTGELFF. The DNA of the CDR3 is TGTGCCACACAGGGGAACACCGGGGAGCTGTTTTTT. This chain connects TRBV7-3 to TRBJ2-2; TRBD1 might be the D (6 bases). V was clipped by 10 bases and J by 1 base, with 7 bases between them. CDR3 length: 12 amino acids. Germline V lookup: CDR1 SGHTA, CDR2 FQGTGA.

This chain joins TRBV5-6 and TRBJ2-7; D call uncertain. The CDR3 totals 13 residues. V lost 4 bases and J lost 3, with 11 bases in between. Germline CDR1 SGHDT, CDR2 YYEEEE. CDR3 in amino acids: CASSPTPSYEQYF. In DNA form, the CDR3 reads TGTGCCAGCAGCCCGACGCCTAGCTACGAGCAGTACTTC.

This clone was found a few times. The chain recombines TRBV27 with TRBJ2-1, with 9 positions matching TRBD2. The CDR3 runs to 13 residues. Germline V lookup: CDR1 MNHEY, CDR2 SMNVEV (reference sequence). With V trimmed by 7 bases and J by 4 bases, 2 bases remained unmatched. The CDR3 loop reads CASTSGGYNEQFF. The CDR3 coding sequence is TGTGCCAGCACCAGCGGGGGGTACAATGAGCAGTTCTTC.

The chain recombines TRBV6-5 with TRBJ2-2; no definite D call. The ends were cut back, 6 bases at V and 6 bases at J, with 17 bases in the middle. Germline values: CDR1 MNHEY, CDR2 SVGAGI. The CDR3 loop spans 15 amino acids. The CDR3 spells CASSLRELGAGELFF. The CDR3, as DNA: TGTGCCAGCAGCCTCCGTGAATTAGGAGCCGGGGAGCTGTTTTTT.

The chain joins TRBV4-1 to TRBJ1-1; D gene ambiguous. Germline V gene sequence: CDR1 MGHRA, CDR2 YSYEKL. CDR3 length: 15 amino acids. V lost 0 bases and J 0 bases, leaving 8 bases between the germline ends. CDR3 region: CASSQDPYLNTEAFF. The DNA for the CDR3 is TGCGCCAGCAGCCAAGATCCGTATTTGAACACTGAAGCTTTCTTT.

The V and J genes are TRBV10-2 and TRBJ1-5; tentatively, D is TRBD1 (5 bases). CDR1 is WSHSY, CDR2 SAAADI, per germline. The CDR3 has 13 residues. Trimming pared 6 bases from V and 5 bases from J, leaving 11 bases between. The CDR3 region is CASRGQGYQPQHF. In nucleotides, the CDR3 is TGCGCCAGCAGAGGACAAGGGTATCAGCCCCAGCATTTT.

The genes are TRBV6-5 and TRBJ1-2; TRBD1 might be the D (6 bases). Germline CDR1 and CDR2: MNHEY and SVGAGI. CDR3 length equals 11 residues. CDR3 DNA sequence: TGTCTAACCGACAGGATTAACGGCTACACCTTC. It translates to CLTDRINGYTF.

This chain connects TRBV19 to TRBJ1-1, with D unclear. Per the germline V gene, CDR1 is LNHDA and CDR2 is SQIVND (reference sequence). The V and J ends lost 3 bases and 5 bases respectively, with 13 bases between them. The CDR3 length is 14 residues. CDR3 coding DNA: TGTGCCAGTAGTATTTTGGGGAGGACGACTGAAGCTTTCTTT. This encodes CASSILGRTTEAFF. The variable domain in full, with the rest retrieved from reference TRBV19 and TRBJ1-1, is DGGITQSPKYLFRKEGQNVTLSCEQNLNHDAMYWYRQDPGQGLRLIYYSQIVNDFQKGDIAEGYSVSREKKESFPLTVTSAQKNPTAFYLCASSILGRTTEAFFGQGTRLTVV.

The sample holds many counts of this clone. This chain connects TRBV6-5 to TRBJ1-2, with 7 bases fitting TRBD1. Germline values: CDR1 MNHEY, CDR2 SVGAGI. The CDR3 runs to 13 residues. J was trimmed by 9 bases and V by 6 bases; bases with no gene match: 10. The CDR3 nucleotides read TGTGCCAGCAGCCGCGGTCCACAGGGGAGCTACACCTTC. Protein: CASSRGPQGSYTF.

This clone has just a few counts. This chain links TRBV30 with TRBJ1-2; D not resolved. The length of the CDR3 is 13 residues. V lost 3 bases, J lost 4 bases, and 12 bases lay in between. From germline, CDR1 is GTSNPN and CDR2 SVGIG (reference sequence). The CDR3, as DNA: TGTGCCTGGAGGTATAGTTCGGTCTATGGCTACACCTTC. This gives the protein CAWRYSSVYGYTF.

This clone was counted a single time. V gene TRBV9 combines with J gene TRBJ2-7; D ambiguous. V shed 0 bases and J shed 2 bases, with 9 bases lying between them. Germline values: CDR1 SGDLS, CDR2 YYNGEE. The CDR3 has 14 residues. CDR3 sequence: CASSVAQNPYEQYF. DNA for the CDR3: TGTGCCAGCAGCGTAGCTCAGAACCCCTACGAGCAGTACTTC.

The rearrangement uses TRBV7-2 and TRBJ2-7; 10 bases fit TRBD2. With 5 bases clipped from V and 3 bases from J, the junction kept 13 bases outside the gene matches. Germline assignment: CDR1 SGHTA and CDR2 FQGNSA. The CDR3 sequence is 17 residues long. CDR3 residues: CASSLMRLAGVGYEQYF. In DNA, the CDR3 is TGTGCCAGCAGCCTCATGCGACTAGCGGGCGTAGGCTACGAGCAGTACTTC.

The rearrangement joins TRBV6-1 to TRBJ2-1, with D unclear. Germline CDR1 MNHNS, CDR2 SASEGT. This CDR3 is built from 14 residues. The V end was cut by 3 bases, the J end by 0 bases, with 6 bases between. For the CDR3, the DNA is TGTGCCAGCAGTGAGAGGAGCTCCTACAATGAGCAGTTCTTC. This gives the protein CASSERSSYNEQFF.

The rearrangement links TRBV27 to TRBJ1-2; maybe TRBD1 (6 bases). The ends were cut back, 0 bases at V and 7 bases at J, with 12 bases in the middle. The CDR3 length is 14 residues. From germline, CDR1 is MNHEY and CDR2 SMNVEV (reference sequence). The CDR3 region is CASSLSQGHRGYTF. CDR3 coding DNA: TGTGCCAGCAGTTTATCGCAGGGGCACCGTGGCTACACCTTC.

The chain recombines TRBV6-5 with TRBJ2-1; D is possibly TRBD2 (6 bases). The ends were cut back, 1 base at V and 0 bases at J, with 10 bases in the middle. Germline V gene lookup returns CDR1 MNHEY and CDR2 SVGAGI. The CDR3 extends over 16 amino acids. The chain's CDR3 is CASSYLAGSSYNEQFF. The CDR3 DNA reads as TGTGCCAGCAGTTACTTGGCGGGAAGCTCCTACAATGAGCAGTTCTTC.

The V call is TRBV6-4, the J call TRBJ2-3, with 8 bases aligning to TRBD1. This CDR3 is 14 amino acids long. Germline values: CDR1 MRHNA, CDR2 SNTAGT. The trim removed 8 bases at V and 0 bases at J, leaving 4 bases unmatched. The CDR3 loop reads CASATGDSTDTQYF. CDR3 nucleotides: TGTGCCAGCGCGACAGGGGATAGCACAGATACGCAGTATTTT.

The chain employs TRBV7-2 and TRBJ2-3; no clear D. This CDR3 is 18 amino acids long. Germline-derived CDR1 and CDR2 are SGHTA and FQGNSA. V shed 6 bases and J shed 2 bases, with 24 bases lying between them. The chain's CDR3 is CASRFSPESRAYTDTQYF. The CDR3 region has the DNA TGTGCCAGCAGGTTTTCCCCGGAGAGCAGAGCTTACACAGATACGCAGTATTTT.

V gene TRBV5-1 combines with J gene TRBJ2-7, with 11 bases that match TRBD2. The J segment lost 7 bases and the V segment lost 0 bases, leaving 12 bases of the junction unmatched. There are 17 residues in the CDR3. The germline gives CDR1 SGHRS, CDR2 YFSETQ. The DNA for the CDR3 is TGCGCCAGCAGCTTGGGCGGTCGACTAGCGGGAATCAGGGAGCAGTACTTC. As protein: CASSLGGRLAGIREQYF.

The V gene is TRBV9, the J gene TRBJ2-1; 12 bases match TRBD2. The germline V gene encodes CDR1 SGDLS and CDR2 YYNGEE. The CDR3 contains 16 residues. Trimming removed 0 bases from V and 14 bases from J; junction bases left unmatched: 12. CDR3 residues: CASSVEPSGRAGQKFF. The DNA of the CDR3 is TGTGCCAGCAGCGTAGAGCCTAGCGGGAGGGCAGGTCAAAAGTTCTTC.